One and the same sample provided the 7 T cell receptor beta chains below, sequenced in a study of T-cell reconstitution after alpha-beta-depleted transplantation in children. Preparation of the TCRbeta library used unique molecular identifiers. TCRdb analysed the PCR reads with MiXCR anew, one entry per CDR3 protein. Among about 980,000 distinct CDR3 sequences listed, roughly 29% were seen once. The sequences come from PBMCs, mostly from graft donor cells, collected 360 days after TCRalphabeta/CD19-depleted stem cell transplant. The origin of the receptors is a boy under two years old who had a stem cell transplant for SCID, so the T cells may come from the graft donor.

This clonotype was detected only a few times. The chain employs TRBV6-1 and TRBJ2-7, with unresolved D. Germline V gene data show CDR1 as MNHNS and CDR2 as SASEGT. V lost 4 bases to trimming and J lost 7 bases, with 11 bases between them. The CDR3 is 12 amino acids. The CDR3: CASSASMGEQYF. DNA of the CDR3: TGTGCCAGCAGTGCTTCTATGGGGGAGCAGTACTTC.

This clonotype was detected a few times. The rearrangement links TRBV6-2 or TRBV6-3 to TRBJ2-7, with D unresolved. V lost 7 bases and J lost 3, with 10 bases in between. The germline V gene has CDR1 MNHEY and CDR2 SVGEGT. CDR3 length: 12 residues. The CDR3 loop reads CASTRRNYEQYF. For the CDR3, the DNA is TGTGCCAGCACTCGCAGGAACTACGAGCAGTACTTC.

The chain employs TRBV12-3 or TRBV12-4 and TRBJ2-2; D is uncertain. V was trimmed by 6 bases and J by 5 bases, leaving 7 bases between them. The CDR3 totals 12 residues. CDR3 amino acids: CASSKQTGELFF. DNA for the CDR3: TGTGCCAGCAGCAAACAGACCGGGGAGCTGTTTTTT.

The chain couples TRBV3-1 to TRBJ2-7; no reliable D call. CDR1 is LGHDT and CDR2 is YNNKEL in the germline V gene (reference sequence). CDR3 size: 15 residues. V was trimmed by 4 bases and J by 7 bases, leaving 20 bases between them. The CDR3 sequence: CASSPTGSRGSEQYF. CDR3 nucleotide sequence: TGTGCCAGCAGCCCGACCGGGTCCCGCGGCTCAGAGCAGTACTTC.

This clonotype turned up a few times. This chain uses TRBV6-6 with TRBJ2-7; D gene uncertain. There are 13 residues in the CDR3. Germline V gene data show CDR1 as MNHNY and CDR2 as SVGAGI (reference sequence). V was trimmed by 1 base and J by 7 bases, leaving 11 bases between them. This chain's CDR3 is CASSYYGWQEQYF. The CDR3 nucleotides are TGTGCCAGCAGTTACTATGGCTGGCAAGAGCAGTACTTC.

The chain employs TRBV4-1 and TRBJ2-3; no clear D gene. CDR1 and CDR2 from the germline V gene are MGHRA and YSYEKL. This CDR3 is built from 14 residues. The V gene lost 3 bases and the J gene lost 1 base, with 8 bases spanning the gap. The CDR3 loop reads CASSHGPGTDTQYF. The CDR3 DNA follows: TGCGCCAGCAGCCACGGGCCTGGCACAGATACGCAGTATTTT.

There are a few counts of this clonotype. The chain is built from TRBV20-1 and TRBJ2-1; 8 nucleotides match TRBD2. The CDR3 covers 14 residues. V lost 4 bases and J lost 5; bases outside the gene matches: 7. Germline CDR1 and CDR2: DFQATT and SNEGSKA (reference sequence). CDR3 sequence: CSAISGTSNNEQFF. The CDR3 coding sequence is TGCAGTGCTATCTCCGGGACTAGTAACAATGAGCAGTTCTTC.